The 32 T cell receptor beta chains below come from one sample, sequenced in a study of early T cells in non-severe SARS-CoV-2 infection. Each CDR3 protein is one row after TCRdb ran MiXCR on the 5' RACE reads. Seen here are 80,000 or so distinct CDR3 sequences, 15% observed once, and the top ten hold roughly 12%. The material sequenced was whole blood. These receptors were taken from an adult who was a healthcare worker with PCR-confirmed SARS-CoV-2 infection or an uninfected control (not recorded which).

This chain uses TRBV20-1 with TRBJ2-7; 7 bases align to TRBD2. This CDR3 contains 13 residues. Trimming removed 3 bases from V and 3 bases from J; junction bases left unmatched: 5. The germline gives CDR1 DFQATT, CDR2 SNEGSKA (reference sequence). CDR3: CSARPSGVYEQYF. The DNA of the CDR3 is TGCAGTGCTAGGCCTAGCGGCGTCTACGAGCAGTACTTC.

This clonotype came up many times. The CDR3 spells CASTPGGRRTEAFF. The CDR3 nucleotides are TGTGCCTCAACACCGGGGGGCAGGAGGACTGAAGCTTTCTTT. V and J are TRBV28 and TRBJ1-1; a weak D match, TRBD1 (6 bases). The CDR3 has 14 residues. Germline V lookup: CDR1 MDHEN, CDR2 SYDVKM. V lost 11 bases and J 5 bases, leaving 21 bases between the germline ends.

The rearrangement links TRBV9 to TRBJ2-7; 7 bases agree with TRBD1. V lost 0 bases, J lost 0 bases, and 3 bases stayed unmatched. Germline CDR1 is SGDLS and CDR2 is YYNGEE. The CDR3 runs 15 residues. The CDR3: CASSVAAGGSYEQYF. In DNA form, the CDR3 reads TGTGCCAGCAGCGTAGCGGCAGGGGGCTCCTACGAGCAGTACTTC.

The rearrangement uses TRBV3-1 and TRBJ1-3, with D unresolved. Trimming cost V 4 bases and J 0 bases, with 22 bases left between them. The CDR3 has 19 residues. The germline V gene encodes CDR1 LGHDT and CDR2 YNNKEL (reference sequence). CDR3 sequence reads: CASSRNRAGKGYSGNTIYF. The DNA for the CDR3 is TGTGCCAGCAGCCGAAACCGGGCAGGAAAAGGGTACTCTGGAAACACCATATATTTT.

The genes are TRBV6-6 and TRBJ2-3, with a possible D match to TRBD2 (6 bases). Trimming pared 5 bases from V and 4 bases from J, leaving 10 bases between. Germline V CDR1 and CDR2: MNHNY, SVGAGI (reference sequence). The CDR3 has 13 residues. The DNA of the CDR3 is TGTGCCAGCAGTGTTACGGGGGCAGATACGCAGTATTTT. Translation: CASSVTGADTQYF.

The V and J genes are TRBV11-1 and TRBJ2-7, with D hard to call. This CDR3 region has 13 residues. In germline, CDR1 is SGHAT, CDR2 FQDESV (reference sequence). V was trimmed by 2 bases and J by 5 bases, leaving 10 bases between them. CDR3 region: CASSLFPRDEQYF. The CDR3 DNA reads as TGTGCCAGCAGCTTATTTCCACGCGACGAGCAGTACTTC. Full variable domain (missing parts from reference TRBV11-1 and TRBJ2-7): EAEVAQSPRYKITEKSQAVAFWCDPISGHATLYWYRQILGQGPELLVQFQDESVVDDSQLPKDRFSAERLKGVDSTLKIQPAELGDSAMYLCASSLFPRDEQYFGPGTRLTVT.

This chain uses TRBV5-1 with TRBJ2-3; the D is unclear. With 5 bases removed from V and 0 bases from J, the gap between germline ends came to 13 bases. The CDR3 is 15 residues long. Germline V gives CDR1 SGHRS, CDR2 YFSETQ. In nucleotides, the CDR3 is TGCGCCAGCAGACCGGCTTCCTCTAGCACAGATACGCAGTATTTT. This sequence encodes CASRPASSSTDTQYF. Variable domain in full (rest from reference TRBV5-1 and TRBJ2-3): KAGVTQTPRYLIKTRGQQVTLSCSPISGHRSVSWYQQTPGQGLQFLFEYFSETQRNKGNFPGRFSGRQFSNSRSEMNVSTLELGDSALYLCASRPASSSTDTQYFGPGTRLTVL.

Only a few counts were recorded for this clonotype. The chain recombines TRBV3-1 with TRBJ1-1; possible D gene TRBD1, 5 bases. This CDR3 has 11 residues. V lost 3 bases and J 10 bases, leaving 9 bases between the germline ends. Germline V CDR1 and CDR2: LGHDT, YNNKEL (reference sequence). The CDR3 sequence: CASSQGRGAFF. CDR3 nucleotides: TGTGCCAGCAGCCAGGGAAGGGGAGCTTTCTTT.

This clonotype came up a few times. The gene calls are TRBV7-6 and TRBJ1-5; 7 nucleotides line up with TRBD1. The CDR3 runs to 17 residues. Germline V gene sequence: CDR1 SGHVS, CDR2 FNYEAQ. V lost 2 bases, J lost 4 bases, and 11 bases stayed unmatched. The CDR3 bases are TGTGCCAGCAGCTTATTGGGGGGGGACAGAGGGAATCAGCCCCAGCATTTT. Its protein is CASSLLGGDRGNQPQHF.

This clonotype came up a few times. The rearrangement uses TRBV9 and TRBJ2-7; 7 nucleotides align to TRBD1. The germline gives CDR1 SGDLS, CDR2 YYNGEE. Germline trimming cut 3 bases from V and 6 bases from J; bases unmatched to any gene: 9. This CDR3 spans 14 amino acids. For the CDR3, the DNA is TGTGCCAGCAGCGCGACAGGGTATTTCAGCGAGCAGTACTTC. Its translation is CASSATGYFSEQYF.

The chain joins TRBV19 to TRBJ1-4; D might be TRBD1 (5 bases). The germline V and J ends were trimmed by 3 bases and 0 bases, with 8 bases remaining between them. Germline CDR1 is LNHDA and CDR2 is SQIVND (reference sequence). The CDR3 consists of 15 residues. In nucleotides, the CDR3 is TGTGCCAGTAGTATGGGGACTACAACTAATGAAAAACTGTTTTTT. Amino acids: CASSMGTTTNEKLFF.

V gene TRBV29-1 combines with J gene TRBJ1-5; 7 nucleotides agree with TRBD1. CDR1 is SQVTM, CDR2 ANQGSEA, per germline. The V segment lost 6 bases and the J segment 5 bases; nucleotides outside the gene matches: 4. This CDR3 is built from 12 residues. The DNA for the CDR3 is TGCAGCGTCCGACAGGGCGATCAGCCCCAGCATTTT. Protein sequence: CSVRQGDQPQHF.

The chain couples TRBV20-1 to TRBJ2-6; D gene ambiguous. CDR1 DFQATT and CDR2 SNEGSKA come from the germline V gene (reference sequence). Trimming shortened V by 3 bases and J by 2 bases, and 5 bases separated the two germline ends. The CDR3 has 13 amino acids. CDR3 amino acids: CSARTAGANVLTF. The CDR3 region has the DNA TGCAGTGCTAGGACTGCTGGGGCCAACGTCCTGACTTTC.

The gene calls are TRBV29-1 and TRBJ2-7; D is perhaps TRBD2 (5 bases). From germline, CDR1 is SQVTM and CDR2 ANQGSEA. The V and J ends lost 4 bases and 6 bases respectively, with 10 bases between them. There are 11 residues in the CDR3. CDR3 in amino acids: CSVVSRVEQYF. For the CDR3, the DNA is TGCAGCGTTGTTTCGAGGGTCGAGCAGTACTTC.

This clonotype was seen only a few times. The chain employs TRBV27 and TRBJ2-7; D might be TRBD1 or TRBD2, each matching 5 bases. CDR3 length: 14 residues. Germline V gene sequence: CDR1 MNHEY, CDR2 SMNVEV (reference sequence). The ends were cut back, 4 bases at V and 5 bases at J, with 15 bases in the middle. The CDR3 nucleotides read TGTGCCAGCAGTTGGGGGAACAGTGTGGACGAGCAGTACTTC. As protein: CASSWGNSVDEQYF.

There are many counts of this clonotype. This chain joins TRBV7-3 and TRBJ2-5; D is perhaps TRBD2 (6 bases). CDR3 size: 14 residues. Trimming took off 0 bases at V and 1 base at J, with 6 bases between the two ends. Germline loops: CDR1 SGHTA, CDR2 FQGTGA. The CDR3 loop reads CASSLTSGQETQYF. The CDR3 DNA sequence: TGTGCCAGCAGCTTAACTAGCGGCCAAGAGACCCAGTACTTC.

In its sample, this clonotype was seen a few times. The genes are TRBV6-1 and TRBJ2-6; D call uncertain. Germline V lookup: CDR1 MNHNS, CDR2 SASEGT. The CDR3 runs 15 residues. V lost 1 base and J 0 bases, leaving 4 bases between the germline ends. Here the CDR3 DNA reads TGTGCCAGCAGTGAAGGGACCTCTGGGGCCAACGTCCTGACTTTC. Its protein is CASSEGTSGANVLTF.

This clonotype was picked up a small number of times. The CDR3 sequence is CASSSDRGYYEQYF. CDR3 coding DNA: TGTGCCAGCAGCTCGGACAGGGGCTACTACGAGCAGTACTTC. The V gene is TRBV5-5, the J gene TRBJ2-7; 9 bases match TRBD1. CDR1 SGHKS and CDR2 YYEKEE come from the germline V gene (reference sequence). The CDR3 is made up of 14 amino acids. V gave up 3 bases and J gave up 3 bases; unmatched junction bases: 4.

The chain combines TRBV12-3 or TRBV12-4 with TRBJ2-1; D ambiguous. V was pared by 6 bases and J by 9 bases, with 15 bases between. This CDR3 has 13 amino acids. The CDR3 spells CASSTASRSEQFF. CDR3 DNA: TGTGCCAGCAGCACAGCGTCCCGGAGTGAGCAGTTCTTC.

The table lists this clonotype with a few counts. The chain has TRBV9 and TRBJ1-1; TRBD1 is a possible D gene (5 bases). Deletions cut 0 bases from V and 5 bases from J, with 20 bases between. Germline V CDR1 and CDR2: SGDLS, YYNGEE. The CDR3 is 17 amino acids. CDR3 coding DNA: TGTGCCAGCAGCGTAGTAGGCGGTGGGGACTTTAGGACTGAAGCTTTCTTT. Translated: CASSVVGGGDFRTEAFF.

The chain uses TRBV12-3 or TRBV12-4 and TRBJ1-2; 7 bases agree with TRBD1. The CDR3 consists of 14 residues. Trimming at V came to 5 bases and at J to 4 bases, leaving 7 bases not matched to a gene. The CDR3 protein is CASSGDSGIYGYTF. The CDR3 nucleotides read TGTGCCAGCAGTGGGGACAGTGGAATCTATGGCTACACCTTC.

This chain links TRBV4-1 with TRBJ1-4; 9 nucleotides line up with TRBD1. Looked up from germline, CDR1 is MGHRA and CDR2 is YSYEKL. The junction had 7 bases not matched to a gene; V was cut back by 1 base and J by 10 bases. The CDR3 is 15 residues long. The CDR3 is CASSQGQGVRGKLFF. CDR3 DNA: TGCGCCAGCAGCCAAGGACAGGGGGTTAGGGGAAAACTGTTTTTT.

This clonotype has a handful of counts. The rearrangement uses TRBV11-1 and TRBJ2-3; D is tentatively TRBD1 or TRBD2 (5 bases each). The CDR3 length is 14 residues. CDR1 SGHAT and CDR2 FQDESV come from the germline V gene (reference sequence). V lost 4 bases, J lost 2 bases, and 10 bases lay in between. The CDR3: CASSSGTLTDTQYF. The CDR3 coding sequence is TGTGCCAGCAGCTCCGGGACCCTCACAGATACGCAGTATTTT. The whole variable domain, filled in from reference TRBV11-1 and TRBJ2-3, reads EAEVAQSPRYKITEKSQAVAFWCDPISGHATLYWYRQILGQGPELLVQFQDESVVDDSQLPKDRFSAERLKGVDSTLKIQPAELGDSAMYLCASSSGTLTDTQYFGPGTRLTVL.

Many counts were recorded for this clonotype. The rearrangement joins TRBV14 to TRBJ1-4; D is unresolved. From germline, CDR1 is SGHDN and CDR2 FVKESK. V was trimmed by 4 bases and J by 6 bases, leaving 12 bases between them. The CDR3 has 14 amino acids. CDR3 sequence (DNA): TGTGCCAGCAGCCTAAACATTCGGGATGAAAAACTGTTTTTT. Protein: CASSLNIRDEKLFF. The full variable domain, in which reference TRBV14 and TRBJ1-4 provide the parts outside the CDR3, is EAGVTQFPSHSVIEKGQTVTLRCDPISGHDNLYWYRRVMGKEIKFLLHFVKESKQDESGMPNNRFLAERTGGTYSTLKVQPAELEDSGVYFCASSLNIRDEKLFFGSGTQLSVL.

This clonotype has only a few counts. This chain connects TRBV27 to TRBJ2-1; a weak D match, TRBD2 (6 bases). Deletions cut 2 bases from V and 1 base from J, with 9 bases between. CDR3 length: 15 residues. Germline V lookup: CDR1 MNHEY, CDR2 SMNVEV (reference sequence). CDR3 nucleotides: TGTGCCAGCAGTTTAGTCCGGGAGTCCTACAATGAGCAGTTCTTC. Its protein product is CASSLVRESYNEQFF.

This clonotype was observed a handful of times. The rearrangement uses TRBV20-1 and TRBJ2-3; 7 nucleotides align to TRBD2. Unmatched junction bases numbered 10, after V lost 3 bases and J lost 4 bases. The CDR3 contains 15 residues. The germline V gene encodes CDR1 DFQATT and CDR2 SNEGSKA (reference sequence). The CDR3 bases are TGCAGTGCTAGGGGGACTTGGGCGGGAGCAGATACGCAGTATTTT. Protein sequence: CSARGTWAGADTQYF.

This clonotype occurred a few times. The chain couples TRBV18 to TRBJ2-5, with 8 bases fitting TRBD1. The germline V gene encodes CDR1 KGHSH and CDR2 LQKENI. V trimming: 3 bases; J trimming: 2 bases; junction bases outside the gene matches: 8. CDR3 length equals 16 residues. The DNA for the CDR3 is TGTGCCAGCTCACCTCTCCAGGGGGCCCATCAAGAGACCCAGTACTTC. Translation gives CASSPLQGAHQETQYF.

This clonotype was observed a handful of times. The chain employs TRBV20-1 and TRBJ2-7; D ambiguous. V lost 2 bases and J 6 bases, leaving 8 bases between the germline ends. Germline V gives CDR1 DFQATT, CDR2 SNEGSKA (reference sequence). This CDR3 spans 11 amino acids. This CDR3 reads CSARLLGEQYF. CDR3 in DNA: TGCAGTGCTAGACTACTGGGCGAGCAGTACTTC.

At least ten counts were recorded for this clonotype. V is TRBV4-3 and J is TRBJ1-6; D gene unclear. V was cut by 2 bases and J by 8 bases, with 10 bases left in between. The CDR3 totals 14 residues. Germline CDR1 LGHNA, CDR2 YSLEER. In nucleotides, the CDR3 is TGCGCCAGCAGCCAAAGATCGGACGATTCACCCCTCCACTTT. Its protein is CASSQRSDDSPLHF.

The CDR3 sequence: CASSLTSGSGETQYF. DNA of the CDR3: TGTGCCAGCAGCTTAACTAGCGGGAGTGGAGAGACCCAGTACTTC. The chain combines TRBV7-3 with TRBJ2-5, with 9 positions matching TRBD2. This CDR3 is 15 amino acids long. V shed 0 bases and J 4 bases; nucleotides not matched to a gene: 3. From germline, CDR1 is SGHTA and CDR2 FQGTGA.

V and J are TRBV6-1 and TRBJ1-5; 9 bases align to TRBD1. This CDR3 is built from 13 residues. From germline, CDR1 is MNHNS and CDR2 SASEGT. V trimming: 8 bases; J trimming: 6 bases; junction bases outside the gene matches: 5. The CDR3 reads CASDRDRVQPQHF. The CDR3, as DNA: TGTGCCAGCGACCGGGACAGGGTTCAGCCCCAGCATTTT.

V usage is TRBV19 and J usage is TRBJ2-3; the match to TRBD2 covers 8 bases. CDR3 length equals 15 residues. V trimming: 1 base; J trimming: 4 bases; junction bases outside the gene matches: 4. Germline CDR1 is LNHDA and CDR2 is SQIVND (reference sequence). The CDR3 region is CASSIAGGSADTQYF. The CDR3 DNA follows: TGTGCCAGTAGTATAGCGGGGGGGAGTGCAGATACGCAGTATTTT.